The source of this T cell receptor (beta chain) is a study of identical twins. Study-level points and caveats: Modelling underestimated the level of out-of-frame TCR alpha sharing observed in monozygotic twins. For out-of-frame beta sequences, excess twin sharing was weaker.

The CDR3 sequence is 14 residues long. Trimming removed 0 bases at V and 2 bases at J, with 10 bases between. Germline V lookup: CDR1 DFQATT, CDR2 SNEGSKA (reference sequence). TCRdb re-called the 5' RACE reads with MiXCR, one entry per CDR3 protein. The sample contains hundreds of thousands of distinct CDR3 sequences, around 8% of which appear only once. This clonotype was counted at least ten times. The antigen is not known. These records were also assigned to another study, of yellow fever vaccine responses in identical twins.

The sample comprised memory (CD45RO+) T cells sorted from blood. This TCR was recovered from a woman aged 18-30 years in good health. The rearrangement links TRBV20-1 to TRBJ2-5, with D uncertain. For the CDR3, the DNA is TGCAGTGCTAGAGAAATGGGCAGACAAGAGACCCAGTACTTC. This codes for CSAREMGRQETQYF.